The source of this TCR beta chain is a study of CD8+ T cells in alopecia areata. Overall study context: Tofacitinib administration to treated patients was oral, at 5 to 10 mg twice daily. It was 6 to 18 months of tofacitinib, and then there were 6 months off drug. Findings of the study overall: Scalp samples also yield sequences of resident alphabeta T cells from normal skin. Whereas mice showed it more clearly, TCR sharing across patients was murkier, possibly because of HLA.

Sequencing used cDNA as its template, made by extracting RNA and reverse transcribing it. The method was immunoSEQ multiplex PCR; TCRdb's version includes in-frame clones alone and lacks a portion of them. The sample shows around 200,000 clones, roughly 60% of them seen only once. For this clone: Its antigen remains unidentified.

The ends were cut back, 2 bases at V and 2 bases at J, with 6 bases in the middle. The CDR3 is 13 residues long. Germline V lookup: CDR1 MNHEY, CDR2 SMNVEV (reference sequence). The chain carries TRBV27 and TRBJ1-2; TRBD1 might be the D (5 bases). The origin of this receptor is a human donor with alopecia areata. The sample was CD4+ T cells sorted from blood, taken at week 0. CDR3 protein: CASSLHRNYGYTF. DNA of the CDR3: TGTGCCAGCAGTTTACACAGGAACTATGGCTACACCTTC.